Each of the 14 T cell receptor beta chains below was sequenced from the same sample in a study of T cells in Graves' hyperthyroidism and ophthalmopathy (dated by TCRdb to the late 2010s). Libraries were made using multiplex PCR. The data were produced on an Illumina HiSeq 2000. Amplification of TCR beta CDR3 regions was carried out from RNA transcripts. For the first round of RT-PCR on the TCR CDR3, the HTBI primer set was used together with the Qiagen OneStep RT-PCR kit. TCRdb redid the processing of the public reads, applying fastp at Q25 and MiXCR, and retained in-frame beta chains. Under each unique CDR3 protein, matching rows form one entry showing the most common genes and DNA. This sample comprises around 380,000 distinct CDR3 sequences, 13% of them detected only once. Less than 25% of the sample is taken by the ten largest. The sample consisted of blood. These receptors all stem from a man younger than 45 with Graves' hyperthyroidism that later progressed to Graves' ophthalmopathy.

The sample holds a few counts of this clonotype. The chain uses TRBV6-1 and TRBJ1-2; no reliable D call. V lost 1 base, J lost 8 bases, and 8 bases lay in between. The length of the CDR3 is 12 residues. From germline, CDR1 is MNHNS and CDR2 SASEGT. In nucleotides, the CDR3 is TGTGCCAGCAGTGAAGTCGAGGTCGGCTACACCTTC. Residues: CASSEVEVGYTF.

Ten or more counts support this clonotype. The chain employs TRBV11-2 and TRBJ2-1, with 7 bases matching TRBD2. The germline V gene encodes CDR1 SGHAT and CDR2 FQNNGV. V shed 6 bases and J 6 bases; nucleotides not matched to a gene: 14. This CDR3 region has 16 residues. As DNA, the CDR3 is TGTGCCAGCAGTACCTTTAACGGGGGGAGGGGCAATGAGCAGTTCTTC. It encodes CASSTFNGGRGNEQFF.

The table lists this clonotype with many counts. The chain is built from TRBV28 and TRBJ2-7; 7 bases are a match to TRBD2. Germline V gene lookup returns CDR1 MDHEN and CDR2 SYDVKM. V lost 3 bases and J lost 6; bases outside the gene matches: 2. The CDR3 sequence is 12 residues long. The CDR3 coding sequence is TGTGCCAGCAGTTTGGGGGGGGGCGAGCAGTACTTC. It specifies CASSLGGGEQYF.

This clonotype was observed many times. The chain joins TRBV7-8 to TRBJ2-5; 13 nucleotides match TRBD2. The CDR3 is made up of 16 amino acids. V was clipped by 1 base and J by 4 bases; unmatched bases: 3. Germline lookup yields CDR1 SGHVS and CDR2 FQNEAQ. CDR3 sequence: CASSLELAGGRETQYF. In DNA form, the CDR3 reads TGTGCCAGCAGCTTAGAACTAGCGGGGGGGCGAGAGACCCAGTACTTC.

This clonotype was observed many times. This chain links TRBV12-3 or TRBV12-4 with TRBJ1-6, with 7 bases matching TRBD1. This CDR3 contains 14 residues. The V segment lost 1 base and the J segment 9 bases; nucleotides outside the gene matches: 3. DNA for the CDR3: TGTGCCAGCAGTTTAGTAGGGGGCGGTTCACCCCTCCACTTT. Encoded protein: CASSLVGGGSPLHF.

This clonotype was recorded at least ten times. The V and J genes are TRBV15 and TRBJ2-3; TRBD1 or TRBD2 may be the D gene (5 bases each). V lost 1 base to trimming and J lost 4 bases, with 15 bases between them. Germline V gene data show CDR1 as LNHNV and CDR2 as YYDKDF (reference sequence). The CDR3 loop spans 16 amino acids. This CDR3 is CATSRVGTPRADTQYF. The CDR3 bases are TGTGCCACCAGCAGAGTCGGGACCCCCAGGGCAGATACGCAGTATTTT.

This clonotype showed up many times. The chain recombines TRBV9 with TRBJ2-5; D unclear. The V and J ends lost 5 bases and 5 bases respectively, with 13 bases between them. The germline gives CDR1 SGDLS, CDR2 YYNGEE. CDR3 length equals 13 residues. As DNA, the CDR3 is TGTGCCAGCAGTCCCTCCGACTGGGAGACCCAGTACTTC. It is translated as CASSPSDWETQYF.

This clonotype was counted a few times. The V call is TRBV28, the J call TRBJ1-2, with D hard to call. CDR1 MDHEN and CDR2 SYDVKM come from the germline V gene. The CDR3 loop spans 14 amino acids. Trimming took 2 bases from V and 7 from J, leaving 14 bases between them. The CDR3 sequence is CASSLVGSTCGYTF. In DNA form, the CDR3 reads TGTGCCAGCAGTTTAGTGGGATCCACCTGTGGCTACACCTTC.

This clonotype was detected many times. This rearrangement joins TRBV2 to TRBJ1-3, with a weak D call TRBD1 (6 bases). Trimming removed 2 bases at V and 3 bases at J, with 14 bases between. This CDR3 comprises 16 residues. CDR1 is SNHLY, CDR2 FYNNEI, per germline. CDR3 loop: CASSETGGLYGNTIYF. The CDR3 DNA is TGTGCCAGCAGTGAAACGGGGGGCTTGTATGGAAACACCATATATTTT.

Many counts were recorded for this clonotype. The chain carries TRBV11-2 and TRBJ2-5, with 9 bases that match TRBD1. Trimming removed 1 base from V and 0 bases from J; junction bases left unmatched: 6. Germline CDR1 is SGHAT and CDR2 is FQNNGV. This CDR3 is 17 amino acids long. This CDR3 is CASSLGWDRVYQETQYF. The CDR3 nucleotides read TGTGCCAGCAGCTTAGGATGGGACAGGGTGTACCAAGAGACCCAGTACTTC.

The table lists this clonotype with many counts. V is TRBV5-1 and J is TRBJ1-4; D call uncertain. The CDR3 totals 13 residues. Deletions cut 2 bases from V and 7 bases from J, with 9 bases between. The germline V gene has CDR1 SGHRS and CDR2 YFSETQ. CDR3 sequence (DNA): TGCGCCAGCAGCTTTAGAGGGTCTGAAAAACTGTTTTTT. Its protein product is CASSFRGSEKLFF.

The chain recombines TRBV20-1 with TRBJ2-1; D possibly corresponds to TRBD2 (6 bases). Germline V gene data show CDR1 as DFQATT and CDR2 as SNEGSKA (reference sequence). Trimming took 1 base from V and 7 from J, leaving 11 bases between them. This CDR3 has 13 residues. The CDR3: CSARAGLKNEQFF. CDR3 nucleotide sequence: TGCAGTGCTAGAGCGGGACTGAAGAATGAGCAGTTCTTC.

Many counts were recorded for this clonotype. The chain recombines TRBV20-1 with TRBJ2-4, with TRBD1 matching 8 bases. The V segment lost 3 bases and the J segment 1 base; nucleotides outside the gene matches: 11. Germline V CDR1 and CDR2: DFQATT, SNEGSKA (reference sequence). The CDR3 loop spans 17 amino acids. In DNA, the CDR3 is TGCAGTGCTAGTCCAGGGGGCTTTTCTTCGGCCAAAAACATTCAGTACTTC. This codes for CSASPGGFSSAKNIQYF.

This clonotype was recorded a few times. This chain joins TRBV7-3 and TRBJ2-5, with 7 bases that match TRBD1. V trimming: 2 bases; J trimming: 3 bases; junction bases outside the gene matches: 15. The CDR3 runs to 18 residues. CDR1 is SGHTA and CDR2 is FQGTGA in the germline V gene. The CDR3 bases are TGTGCCAGCAGCTTAGCCACTTCCAGGGGGAATCCCAAAGAGACCCAGTACTTC. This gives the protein CASSLATSRGNPKETQYF.